Following are 19 T cell receptor beta chains from one sample sequenced in a study of blood T cell repertoires in COVID-19. The assay was immunoSEQ multiplex PCR, and TCRdb's table has in-frame clones only and misses some. The sample has 300,000 to 450,000 clones; around 90% are singletons. The specimen sequenced was peripheral blood. These receptors all stem from a woman aged 55 to 70 with COVID-19, enrolled during active disease.

The V gene is TRBV25-1, the J gene TRBJ2-7, with TRBD1 identical over 7 bases. This CDR3 contains 13 residues. CDR1 MGHDK and CDR2 SYGVNS come from the germline V gene. J was trimmed by 2 bases and V by 4 bases; bases with no gene match: 2. For the CDR3, the DNA is TGTGCCAGCAGTGCCGGGACAGCCTACGAGCAGTACTTC. Protein sequence: CASSAGTAYEQYF.

V usage is TRBV2 and J usage is TRBJ2-4, with D perhaps matching TRBD2 (6 bases). This CDR3 region has 16 residues. V lost 3 bases and J 0 bases, leaving 12 bases between the germline ends. Germline-derived CDR1 and CDR2 are SNHLY and FYNNEI. Here the CDR3 DNA reads TGTGCCAGCAGTGAGAAAGTGGGACTAGCCAAAAACATTCAGTACTTC. As protein: CASSEKVGLAKNIQYF. Looking up the rest from reference TRBV2 and TRBJ2-4 gives the full variable domain: EPEVTQTPSHQVTQMGQEVILRCVPISNHLYFYWYRQILGQKVEFLVSFYNNEISEKSEIFDDQFSVERPDGSNFTLKIRSTKLEDSAMYFCASSEKVGLAKNIQYFGAGTRLSVL.

The chain recombines TRBV6-2 or TRBV6-3 with TRBJ2-3, with TRBD2 matching 14 bases. This CDR3 has 19 amino acids. Germline V gene lookup returns CDR1 MNHEY and CDR2 SVGEGT. V was pared by 6 bases and J by 0 bases, with 11 bases of the junction left unmatched. The CDR3 is CASSRTSGGKAYSTDTQYF. The CDR3 DNA reads TGTGCCAGCAGCCGGACTAGCGGGGGGAAGGCTTACAGCACAGATACGCAGTATTTT.

This chain connects TRBV9 to TRBJ2-7; a weak D match, TRBD2 (7 bases). The CDR3 contains 14 residues. V gave up 4 bases and J gave up 2 bases, with 13 bases separating them. The germline CDR1 and CDR2 sequences are SGDLS and YYNGEE. CDR3 DNA sequence: TGTGCCAGCAGCATAGGGGGGGATCCCTACGAGCAGTACTTC. Translated: CASSIGGDPYEQYF.

The chain links TRBV2 to TRBJ1-2; no definite D call. Germline CDR1 reads SNHLY; CDR2 reads FYNNEI. V lost 4 bases and J lost 2, with 8 bases in between. The length of the CDR3 is 13 residues. CDR3 sequence (DNA): TGTGCCAGCAGTGGAGGTCCCAACTATGGCTACACCTTC. Its protein is CASSGGPNYGYTF.

This clone has just a few counts. The chain is built from TRBV6-5 and TRBJ1-2, with a possible D match to TRBD1 (6 bases). The CDR3 consists of 13 residues. The germline V gene encodes CDR1 MNHEY and CDR2 SVGAGI. V shed 4 bases and J shed 9 bases, with 15 bases lying between them. Written as DNA, the CDR3 is TGTGCCAGCAGTTCGACATGGACAGACAGCTACACCTTC. This codes for CASSSTWTDSYTF.

This chain uses TRBV4-2 with TRBJ1-1; no definite D call. Germline V gene data show CDR1 as LGHNA and CDR2 as YNFKEQ. Trimming removed 3 bases from V and 7 bases from J, with 12 bases in between. This CDR3 has 13 residues. The CDR3 loop reads CASSQRGRDEAFF. The CDR3 DNA follows: TGTGCCAGCAGCCAGCGAGGGAGGGATGAAGCTTTCTTT.

This clone was recorded only once. The chain has TRBV5-1 and TRBJ1-1; D gene unclear. V was shortened by 7 bases and J by 4 bases, with 11 bases between the two germline ends. CDR1 SGHRS and CDR2 YFSETQ come from the germline V gene. The CDR3 covers 12 residues. The CDR3 DNA follows: TGCGCCAGCGGCACGGGTCCCACTGAAGCTTTCTTT. Amino acid sequence: CASGTGPTEAFF.

This chain links TRBV2 with TRBJ1-5, with D possibly being TRBD1 (5 bases). CDR3 length equals 14 residues. Trimming left V 3 bases short and J 3 bases short, with 9 bases between. The germline V gene has CDR1 SNHLY and CDR2 FYNNEI. CDR3 in amino acids: CASSDRQINQPQHF. Here the CDR3 DNA reads TGTGCCAGCAGTGACCGACAGATCAATCAGCCCCAGCATTTT. The full variable domain, in which reference TRBV2 and TRBJ1-5 provide the parts outside the CDR3, is EPEVTQTPSHQVTQMGQEVILRCVPISNHLYFYWYRQILGQKVEFLVSFYNNEISEKSEIFDDQFSVERPDGSNFTLKIRSTKLEDSAMYFCASSDRQINQPQHFGDGTRLSIL.

The chain employs TRBV5-1 and TRBJ2-5; 7 bases map to TRBD2. This CDR3 is 16 amino acids long. Trimming at V came to 0 bases and at J to 0 bases, leaving 5 bases not matched to a gene. Germline loops: CDR1 SGHRS, CDR2 YFSETQ. The CDR3 DNA is TGCGCCAGCAGCTTGGTCCCGACTAGCAACCAAGAGACCCAGTACTTC. Protein: CASSLVPTSNQETQYF. Filled out from reference TRBV5-1 and TRBJ2-5, the complete variable domain reads KAGVTQTPRYLIKTRGQQVTLSCSPISGHRSVSWYQQTPGQGLQFLFEYFSETQRNKGNFPGRFSGRQFSNSRSEMNVSTLELGDSALYLCASSLVPTSNQETQYFGPGTRLLVL.

The rearrangement joins TRBV19 to TRBJ1-2, with 9 positions matching TRBD1. Germline CDR1 is LNHDA and CDR2 is SQIVND (reference sequence). This CDR3 is 13 amino acids long. V lost 8 bases, J lost 6 bases, and 7 bases stayed unmatched. The CDR3, as DNA: TGTGCCAGTCGGCACACAGGGGGCGATGGCTACACCTTC. Residues: CASRHTGGDGYTF.

The V and J genes are TRBV6-1 and TRBJ2-7; no reliable D call. There are 14 residues in the CDR3. V was cut by 1 base and J by 1 base, with 8 bases left in between. Germline V CDR1 and CDR2: MNHNS, SASEGT. The CDR3 bases are TGTGCCAGCAGTGAAGTCTCGACTTCCTACGAGCAGTACTTC. It translates to CASSEVSTSYEQYF.

V usage is TRBV5-5 and J usage is TRBJ1-2, with D uncertain. The CDR3 totals 14 residues. The germline V gene encodes CDR1 SGHKS and CDR2 YYEKEE (reference sequence). V lost 1 base to trimming and J lost 5 bases, with 12 bases between them. This CDR3 reads CASSLSTDQYGYTF. For the CDR3, the DNA is TGTGCCAGCAGCTTGAGCACAGACCAGTATGGCTACACCTTC.

The chain uses TRBV28 and TRBJ2-7, with 7 positions matching TRBD1. Germline CDR1 is MDHEN and CDR2 is SYDVKM. The length of the CDR3 is 13 residues. Losses at the gene ends were 3 bases for V and 5 bases for J; bases not matched to a gene: 4. The CDR3 sequence: CASSFPDRDEQYF. DNA for the CDR3: TGTGCCAGCAGTTTCCCTGACAGGGACGAGCAGTACTTC.

The V gene is TRBV3-1 (or the pseudogene TRBV3-2), the J gene TRBJ2-4, with a tentative D call TRBD1 (6 bases). The germline V gene has CDR1 LGHDT and CDR2 YNNKEL (reference sequence). V lost 8 bases and J 0 bases, leaving 14 bases between the germline ends. This CDR3 comprises 15 residues. This CDR3 reads CASRAGVLAKNIQYF. DNA for the CDR3: TGTGCCAGCCGGGCAGGGGTACTAGCCAAAAACATTCAGTACTTC.

The chain uses TRBV5-1 and TRBJ2-7, with a possible D match to TRBD2 (7 bases). Trimming removed 3 bases at V and 1 base at J, with 17 bases between. CDR1 SGHRS and CDR2 YFSETQ come from the germline V gene. This CDR3 region has 16 residues. CDR3 loop: CASSSRGGAGSYEQYF. CDR3 sequence (DNA): TGCGCCAGCAGCTCCCGAGGGGGGGCTGGGTCCTACGAGCAGTACTTC.

The CDR3 region has the DNA TGTGCCAGCAGGTTTTGGCGGACAGGGGGCAACACCGGGGAGCTGTTTTTT. It yields the protein CASRFWRTGGNTGELFF. The chain couples TRBV7-9 to TRBJ2-2; TRBD1 matches at 11 bases. The CDR3 spans 17 residues. V lost 6 bases, J lost 2 bases, and 8 bases stayed unmatched. Germline-derived CDR1 and CDR2 are SEHNR and FQNEAQ (reference sequence).

This chain uses TRBV7-9 with TRBJ1-1, with unresolved D. The V end lost 2 bases, the J end lost 9 bases, and 10 bases lay between the germline ends. Germline assignment: CDR1 SEHNR and CDR2 FQNEAQ (reference sequence). The CDR3 is 12 amino acids. DNA of the CDR3: TGTGCCAGCAGCTTACTAGGTCAGAAAGCTTTCTTT. It translates to CASSLLGQKAFF.

The chain links TRBV6-5 to TRBJ1-2; 12 nucleotides line up with TRBD1. Trimming removed 6 bases from V and 3 bases from J; junction bases left unmatched: 5. Germline-derived CDR1 and CDR2 are MNHEY and SVGAGI. The length of the CDR3 is 15 residues. CDR3 nucleotide sequence: TGTGCCAGCAGGGGGACAGGGGGCAATTACTATGGCTACACCTTC. Translated, it gives CASRGTGGNYYGYTF.